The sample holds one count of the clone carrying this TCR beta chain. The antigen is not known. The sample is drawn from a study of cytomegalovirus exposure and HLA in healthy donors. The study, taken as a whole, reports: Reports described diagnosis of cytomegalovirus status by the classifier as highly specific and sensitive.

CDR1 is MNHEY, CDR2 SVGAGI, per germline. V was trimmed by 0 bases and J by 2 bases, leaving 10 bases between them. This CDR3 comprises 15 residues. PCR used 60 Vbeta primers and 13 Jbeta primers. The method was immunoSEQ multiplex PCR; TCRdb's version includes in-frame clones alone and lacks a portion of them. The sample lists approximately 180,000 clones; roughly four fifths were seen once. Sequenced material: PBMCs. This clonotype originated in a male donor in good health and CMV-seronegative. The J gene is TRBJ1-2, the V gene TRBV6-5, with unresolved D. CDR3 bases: TGTGCCAGCAGTTACTCAGGTGCTAGCAACTATGGCTACACCTTC. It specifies CASSYSGASNYGYTF.